The text below deals with one T cell receptor beta chain. Its antigen is unknown. Base qualities are not at hand, and no much larger clone is one base apart. The sample is drawn from a study of T cell repertoires in cytomegalovirus infection (dated by TCRdb to about 2019). General notes on the study: Because public TCR beta signatures pointed to carriage of CMV infection together with the matching HLA type, the HLA type of each donor mattered for the analysis. The paper as a whole reports these results and caveats: The ex vivo response was dominated by HLA-C-restricted CMV-specific TCR beta clonotypes, and the single most frequent clonotype in two of eight donors was supplied by these HLA-C-restricted clonotypes. In both this cohort and an independent roughly 360-donor cohort, the cumulative frequency of public TCR beta family members distinguished carriers of CMV infection plus the relevant HLA type.

The run used an Illumina HiSeq 1500. Clones were called with MiXCR by TCRdb after fastp trimmed the public reads at Q25, and only in-frame beta chains were retained. Records with the same CDR3 protein are collapsed into one entry carrying the most frequent genes and DNA. Within this sample are roughly 140,000 distinct CDR3 sequences, with 23% of them counted one time only. The top ten hold approximately 9.9% of the sample. V loses 9 bases of germline sequence and J loses 2 bases, and the interval between the two ends is 17 bases. CDR1 and CDR2 are read off the germline V gene as MGHRA and YSYEKL. From its cysteine to its phenylalanine, the CDR3 spans 14 amino acids. Just CDR3 DNA is preserved here, 42 bases in frame from base 1.

The receptor chain draws on TRBV4-1 and TRBJ2-7; a tentative D call is TRBD1 (5 bases match). Sample: PBMCs. This clonotype originated in a human donor in good health (CMV status not recorded). Some clones in this sample may be carry-over from other donors' samples. The CDR3 protein sequence reads: CASRAGLFTYEQYF. In nucleotide form, the sequence is TGCGCCAGTAGGGCAGGGCTCTTCACCTACGAGCAGTACTTC.